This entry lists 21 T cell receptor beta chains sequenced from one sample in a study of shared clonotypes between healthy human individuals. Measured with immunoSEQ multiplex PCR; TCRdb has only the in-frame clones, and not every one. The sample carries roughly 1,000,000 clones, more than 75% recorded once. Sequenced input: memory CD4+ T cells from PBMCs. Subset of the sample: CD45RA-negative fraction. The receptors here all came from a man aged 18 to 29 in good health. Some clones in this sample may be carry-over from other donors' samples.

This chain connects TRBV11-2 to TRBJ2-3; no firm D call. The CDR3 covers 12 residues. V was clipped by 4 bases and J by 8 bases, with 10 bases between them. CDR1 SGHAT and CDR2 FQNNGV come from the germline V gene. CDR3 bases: TGTGCCAGCAGCTCCGAGTTCGGTACGCAGTATTTT. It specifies CASSSEFGTQYF.

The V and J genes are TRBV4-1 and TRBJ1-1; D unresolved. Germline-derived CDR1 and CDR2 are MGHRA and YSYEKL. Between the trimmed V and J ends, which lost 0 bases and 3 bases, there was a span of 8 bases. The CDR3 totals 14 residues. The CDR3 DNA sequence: TGCGCCAGCAGCCAAGACAGGACGGACACTGAAGCTTTCTTT. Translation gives CASSQDRTDTEAFF.

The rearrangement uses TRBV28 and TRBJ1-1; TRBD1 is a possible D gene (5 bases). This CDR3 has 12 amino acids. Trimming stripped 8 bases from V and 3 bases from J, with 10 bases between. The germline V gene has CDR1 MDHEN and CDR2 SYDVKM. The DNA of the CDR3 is TGTGCCAGCGCACGAGGGGACACTGAAGCTTTCTTT. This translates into CASARGDTEAFF.

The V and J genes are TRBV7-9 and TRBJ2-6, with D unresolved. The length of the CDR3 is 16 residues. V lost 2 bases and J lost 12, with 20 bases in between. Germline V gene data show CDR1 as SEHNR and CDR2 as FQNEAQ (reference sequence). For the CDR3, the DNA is TGTGCCAGCAGCTTATCGGCGGCCGGGCCCCCAGGCGTCCTGACTTTC. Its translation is CASSLSAAGPPGVLTF. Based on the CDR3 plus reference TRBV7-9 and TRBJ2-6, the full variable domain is DTGVSQNPRHKITKRGQNVTFRCDPISEHNRLYWYRQTLGQGPEFLTYFQNEAQLEKSRLLSDRFSAERPKGSFSTLEIQRTEQGDSAMYLCASSLSAAGPPGVLTFGAGSRLTVL.

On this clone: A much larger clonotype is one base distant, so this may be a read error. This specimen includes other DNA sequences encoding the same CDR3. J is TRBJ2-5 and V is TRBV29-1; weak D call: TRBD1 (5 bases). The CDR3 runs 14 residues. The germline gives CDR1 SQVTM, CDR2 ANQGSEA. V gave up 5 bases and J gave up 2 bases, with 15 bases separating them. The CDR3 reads CSVLDSYRQETQYF. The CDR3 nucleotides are TGCAGCGTTCTAGACAGCTACAGGCAAGAGACCCAGTACTTC. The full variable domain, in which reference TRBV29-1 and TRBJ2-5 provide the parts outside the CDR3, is SAVISQKPSRDICQRGTSLTIQCQVDSQVTMMFWYRQQPGQSLTLIATANQGSEATYESGFVIDKFPISRPNLTFSTLTVSNMSPEDSSIYLCSVLDSYRQETQYFGPGTRLLVL.

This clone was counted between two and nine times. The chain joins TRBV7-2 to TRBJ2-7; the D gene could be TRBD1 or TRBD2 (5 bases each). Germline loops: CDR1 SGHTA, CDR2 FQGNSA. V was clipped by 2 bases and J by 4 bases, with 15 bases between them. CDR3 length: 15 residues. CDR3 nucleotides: TGTGCCAGCAGCTTATCTTGGGGGATTGGGTACGAGCAGTACTTC. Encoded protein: CASSLSWGIGYEQYF.

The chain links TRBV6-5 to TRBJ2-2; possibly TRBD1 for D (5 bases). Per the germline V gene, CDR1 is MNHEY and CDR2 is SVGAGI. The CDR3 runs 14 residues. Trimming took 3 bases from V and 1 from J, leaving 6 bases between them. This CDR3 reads CASSYTGNTGELFF. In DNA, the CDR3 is TGTGCCAGCAGTTATACAGGGAACACCGGGGAGCTGTTTTTT.

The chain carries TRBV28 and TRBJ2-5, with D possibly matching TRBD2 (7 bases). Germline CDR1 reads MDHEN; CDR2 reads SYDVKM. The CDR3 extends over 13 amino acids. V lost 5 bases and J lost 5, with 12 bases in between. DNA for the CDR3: TGTGCCAGCAGTCGGGGGGCCTGGGAGACCCAGTACTTC. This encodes CASSRGAWETQYF.

The CDR3 DNA sequence: TGTGCCAGCGGGATAGCGGGGACCTACGAGCAGTACTTC. It encodes CASGIAGTYEQYF. This chain uses TRBV6-5 with TRBJ2-7, with 8 bases that match TRBD2. The V segment lost 8 bases and the J segment 2 bases; nucleotides outside the gene matches: 5. Germline V gives CDR1 MNHEY, CDR2 SVGAGI. The CDR3 consists of 13 residues.

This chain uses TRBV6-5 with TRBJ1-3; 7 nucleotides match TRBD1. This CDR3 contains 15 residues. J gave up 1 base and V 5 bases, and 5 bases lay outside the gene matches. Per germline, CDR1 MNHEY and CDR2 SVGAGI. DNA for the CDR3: TGTGCCAGCAGTCGGACAGGCACTTCTGGAAACACCATATATTTT. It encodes CASSRTGTSGNTIYF.

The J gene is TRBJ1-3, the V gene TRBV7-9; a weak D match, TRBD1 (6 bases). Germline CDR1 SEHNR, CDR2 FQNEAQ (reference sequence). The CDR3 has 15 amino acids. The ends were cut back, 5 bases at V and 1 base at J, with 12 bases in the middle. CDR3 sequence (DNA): TGTGCCAGCAGCCCACAGACAGGTTCTGGAAACACCATATATTTT. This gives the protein CASSPQTGSGNTIYF.

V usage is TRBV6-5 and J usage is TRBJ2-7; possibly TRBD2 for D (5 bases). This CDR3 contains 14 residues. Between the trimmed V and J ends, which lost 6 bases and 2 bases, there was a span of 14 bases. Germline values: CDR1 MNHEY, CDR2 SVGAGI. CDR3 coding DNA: TGTGCCAGCAGGCGTACTAGGGTGACCTACGAGCAGTACTTC. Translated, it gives CASRRTRVTYEQYF.

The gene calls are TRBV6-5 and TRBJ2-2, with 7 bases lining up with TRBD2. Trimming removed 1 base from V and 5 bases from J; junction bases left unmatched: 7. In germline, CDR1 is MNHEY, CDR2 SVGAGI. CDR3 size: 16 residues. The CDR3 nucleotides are TGTGCCAGCAGTTACTGGGTAGCGGGCGGGACCGGGGAGCTGTTTTTT. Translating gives CASSYWVAGGTGELFF.

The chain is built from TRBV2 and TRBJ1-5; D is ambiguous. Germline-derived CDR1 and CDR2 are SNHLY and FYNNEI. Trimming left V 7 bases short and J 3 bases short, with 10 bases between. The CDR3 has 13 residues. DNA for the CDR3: TGTGCCAGCACTGGAGAGAACAATCAGCCCCAGCATTTT. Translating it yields CASTGENNQPQHF.

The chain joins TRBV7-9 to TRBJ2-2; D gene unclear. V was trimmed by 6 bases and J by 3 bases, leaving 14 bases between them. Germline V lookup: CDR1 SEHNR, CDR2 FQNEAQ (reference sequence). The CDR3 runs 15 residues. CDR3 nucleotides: TGTGCCAGCAGACACGCGGCCAGGTACACCGGGGAGCTGTTTTTT. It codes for CASRHAARYTGELFF.

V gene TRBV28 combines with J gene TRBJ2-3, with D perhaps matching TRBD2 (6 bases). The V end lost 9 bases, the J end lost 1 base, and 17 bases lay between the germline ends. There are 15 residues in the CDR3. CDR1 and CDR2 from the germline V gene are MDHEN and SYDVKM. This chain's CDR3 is CASPWYGSGTDTQYF. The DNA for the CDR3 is TGTGCCAGTCCGTGGTACGGGAGCGGCACAGATACGCAGTATTTT.

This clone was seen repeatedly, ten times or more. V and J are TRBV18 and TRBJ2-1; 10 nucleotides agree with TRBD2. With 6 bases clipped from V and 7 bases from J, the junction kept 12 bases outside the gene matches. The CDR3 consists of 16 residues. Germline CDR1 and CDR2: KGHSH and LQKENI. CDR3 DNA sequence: TGTGCCAGCTCCAACCGGGCTAGCGGGAGTAGGAATGAGCAGTTCTTC. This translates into CASSNRASGSRNEQFF.

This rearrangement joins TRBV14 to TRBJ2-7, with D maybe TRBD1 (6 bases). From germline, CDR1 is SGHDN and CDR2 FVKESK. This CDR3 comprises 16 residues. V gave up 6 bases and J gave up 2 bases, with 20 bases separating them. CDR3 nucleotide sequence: TGTGCCAGCAGTCATTCTACAGGGATAGCTGCCTACGAGCAGTACTTC. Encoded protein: CASSHSTGIAAYEQYF.

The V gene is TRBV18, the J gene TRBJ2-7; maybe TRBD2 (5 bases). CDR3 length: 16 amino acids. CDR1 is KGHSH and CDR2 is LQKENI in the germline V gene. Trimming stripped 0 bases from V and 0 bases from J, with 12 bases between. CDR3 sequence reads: CASSPPNPGYSYEQYF. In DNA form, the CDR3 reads TGTGCCAGCTCACCACCAAACCCGGGGTACTCCTACGAGCAGTACTTC.

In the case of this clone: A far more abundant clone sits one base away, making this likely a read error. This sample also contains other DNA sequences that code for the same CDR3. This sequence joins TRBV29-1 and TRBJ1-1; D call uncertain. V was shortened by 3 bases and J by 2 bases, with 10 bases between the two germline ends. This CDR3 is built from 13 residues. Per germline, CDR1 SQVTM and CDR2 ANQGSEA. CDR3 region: CSVDTSVNTEAFF. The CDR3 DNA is TGCAGCGTTGATACGTCGGTCAACACTGAAGCTTTCTTT.

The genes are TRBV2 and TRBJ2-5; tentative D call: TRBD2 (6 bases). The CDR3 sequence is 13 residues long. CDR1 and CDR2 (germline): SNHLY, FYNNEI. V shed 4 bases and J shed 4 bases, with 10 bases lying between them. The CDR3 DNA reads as TGTGCCAGCAGTGTGGGGGGTGGAGAGACCCAGTACTTC. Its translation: CASSVGGGETQYF.